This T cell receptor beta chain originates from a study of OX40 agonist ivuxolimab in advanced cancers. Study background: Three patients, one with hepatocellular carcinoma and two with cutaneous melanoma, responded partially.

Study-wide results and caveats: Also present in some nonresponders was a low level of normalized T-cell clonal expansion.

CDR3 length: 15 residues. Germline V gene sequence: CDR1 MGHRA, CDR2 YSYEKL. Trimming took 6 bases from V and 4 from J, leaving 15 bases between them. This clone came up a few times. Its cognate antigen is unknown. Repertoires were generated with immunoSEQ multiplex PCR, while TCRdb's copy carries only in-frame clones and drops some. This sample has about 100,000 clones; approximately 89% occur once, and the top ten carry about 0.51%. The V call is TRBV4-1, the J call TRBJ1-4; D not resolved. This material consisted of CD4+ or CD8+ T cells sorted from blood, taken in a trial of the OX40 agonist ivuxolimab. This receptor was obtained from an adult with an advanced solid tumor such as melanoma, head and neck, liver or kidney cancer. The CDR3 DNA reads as TGCGCCAGCAGTCCAGGAAATACCCTTAATGAAAAACTGTTTTTT. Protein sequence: CASSPGNTLNEKLFF.